Listed here is a single T cell receptor beta chain. Its cognate antigen is unknown. This entry is derived from a study of cytomegalovirus exposure and HLA in healthy donors. General study points: Researchers catalogued around 150 TCR beta chains as cytomegalovirus-associated.

CDR1 is MNHEY and CDR2 is SVGAGI in the germline V gene. V lost 6 bases to trimming and J lost 6 bases, with 12 bases between them. CDR3 length: 12 amino acids. A multiplex PCR was run with 60 Vbeta primers and 13 Jbeta primers. TCRdb's copy holds only in-frame clones and misses some; the assay was immunoSEQ multiplex PCR. The table lists some 170,000 clones, roughly 79% of them singletons. Every donor was a healthy person donating bone marrow. The sequenced material came from PBMCs. This chain links TRBV6-5 with TRBJ2-7; D remains ambiguous. The receptor was derived from a woman aged 45-65 years in good health and CMV-seronegative. The CDR3 DNA reads as TGTGCCAGCAGGTCGCGGCCGTCCGAGCAGTACTTC. Encoded protein: CASRSRPSEQYF.